These 8 T cell receptor beta chains share one sample of origin, sequenced in a study of shared clonotypes between healthy human individuals. Profiled with immunoSEQ multiplex PCR; TCRdb holds only in-frame clones, not every one. Of over a million clones in the sample, approximately 80% were seen once. The sample taken for sequencing was memory CD4+ T cells from PBMCs. The subset denotes: CD45RA-negative fraction. These receptors all stem from a man between 18 and 29 years old in good health. Some clones in this sample may be carry-over from other donors' samples.

The sample holds a few counts of this clone. The chain joins TRBV9 to TRBJ1-1, with 9 bases aligning to TRBD1. The V gene's germline CDR1 is SGDLS and CDR2 YYNGEE. Unmatched junction bases numbered 6, after V lost 4 bases and J lost 5 bases. CDR3 size: 14 residues. This chain's CDR3 is CASSRWDRVTEAFF. CDR3 nucleotides: TGTGCCAGCAGCAGATGGGACAGGGTGACTGAAGCTTTCTTT.

The V call is TRBV30, the J call TRBJ2-7; a possible D gene is TRBD2 (5 bases). CDR3 size: 12 residues. Trimming left V 0 bases short and J 4 bases short, with 7 bases between. Germline V gene lookup returns CDR1 GTSNPN and CDR2 SVGIG (reference sequence). The CDR3 region has the DNA TGTGCCTGGAGTGTATGGGAGTACGAGCAGTACTTC. Translating it yields CAWSVWEYEQYF.

Note on this clone: The same CDR3 arises from other DNA sequences in this sample as well. The chain has TRBV6-1 and TRBJ2-7; 8 nucleotides agree with TRBD1. Germline V gene sequence: CDR1 MNHNS, CDR2 SASEGT. Trimming cost V 4 bases and J 3 bases; bases outside gene matches: 5. The CDR3 spans 14 residues. The CDR3 loop is CASSGDRSSYEQYF. The CDR3 DNA sequence: TGTGCCAGCAGTGGGGACAGGTCGAGCTACGAGCAGTACTTC.

CDR3 in DNA: TGTGCCAGTAACCAGTACAGCACAGATACGCAGTATTTT. Translated: CASNQYSTDTQYF. V gene TRBV2 combines with J gene TRBJ2-3; no clear D gene. Trimming took 9 bases from V and 0 from J, leaving 10 bases between them. The length of the CDR3 is 13 residues. CDR1 is SNHLY, CDR2 FYNNEI, per germline.

The rearrangement uses TRBV7-2 and TRBJ1-1; no clear D. V lost 4 bases and J 5 bases, leaving 17 bases between the germline ends. Germline V gene data show CDR1 as SGHTA and CDR2 as FQGNSA. The CDR3 extends over 15 amino acids. The CDR3 nucleotides are TGTGCCAGCAGCTCTCAGGCCAGTGGGGAGACTGAAGCTTTCTTT. This codes for CASSSQASGETEAFF.

CDR3 sequence (DNA): TGTGCCAGCAGCTTAGGCGGACAGGGGGCTGGGGATGAGCAGTTCTTC. This translates into CASSLGGQGAGDEQFF. This rearrangement joins TRBV7-9 to TRBJ2-1; 11 bases are a match to TRBD1. This CDR3 region has 16 residues. Germline assignment: CDR1 SEHNR and CDR2 FQNEAQ (reference sequence). The V and J ends lost 1 base and 8 bases, in that order; junction bases with no gene match: 7. Combining the CDR3 with reference TRBV7-9 and TRBJ2-1 gives the whole variable domain DTGVSQNPRHKITKRGQNVTFRCDPISEHNRLYWYRQTLGQGPEFLTYFQNEAQLEKSRLLSDRFSAERPKGSFSTLEIQRTEQGDSAMYLCASSLGGQGAGDEQFFGPGTRLTVL.

The rearrangement uses TRBV7-8 and TRBJ2-2, with 8 bases matching TRBD1. V gave up 5 bases and J gave up 0 bases; unmatched junction bases: 5. The CDR3 is 16 residues long. Germline assignment: CDR1 SGHVS and CDR2 FQNEAQ. CDR3 DNA sequence: TGTGCCAGCAGCCCCCGGACAGGGACGAACACCGGGGAGCTGTTTTTT. It encodes CASSPRTGTNTGELFF.

The CDR3 DNA is TGTGCCAGCATTCCGGGGACCGGGAGCAATCAGCCCCAGCATTTT. Translation: CASIPGTGSNQPQHF. The V and J genes are TRBV6-1 and TRBJ1-5, with D possibly matching TRBD1 (5 bases). The CDR3 has 15 amino acids. The germline gives CDR1 MNHNS, CDR2 SASEGT. Trimming removed 7 bases from V and 1 base from J, with 14 bases in between.